Below, one TCR beta chain is given with its context. The antigen is unknown. Execution of the assay was at deep level. Repertoires were generated with immunoSEQ multiplex PCR, while TCRdb's copy carries only in-frame clones and drops some. Here the sample spans 800,000 to 1,200,000 clones, around 78% being singletons. Germline V gene lookup returns CDR1 LGHNA and CDR2 YSLEER. V was shortened by 0 bases and J by 1 base, with 12 bases between the two germline ends. The CDR3 spans 16 residues. The source of the sample is a study of shared clonotypes between healthy human individuals. Donors had no recently reported acute infections or vaccinations and were HIV-negative. Study conclusions and caveats: The study found lower generation probabilities in non-shared clonotypes than in those shared by all four donors. The study found about 5% of naive CD4 clonotypes shared across several donors.

The TCR originated in a man aged 18 to 29 in good health. Some clones in this sample may be carry-over from other donors' samples. This sequence joins TRBV4-3 and TRBJ1-2; D gene unclear. Sequencing input: memory CD4+ T cells from PBMCs. Sample subset: CD45RA-negative fraction. CDR3 DNA: TGCGCCAGCAGCCAAGATCTCGGGGAGTTTAACTATGGCTACACCTTC. Amino acid sequence: CASSQDLGEFNYGYTF.